Included here is one TCR beta chain sequence, with context. Antigen unknown. CDR3 length equals 19 residues. V was trimmed by 2 bases and J by 1 base, leaving 20 bases between them. CDR1 is MNHEY, CDR2 SVGEGT, per germline. As it was prepared, the TCRbeta library received unique molecular identifiers. One entry per CDR3 protein, called by TCRdb with MiXCR from the PCR reads. Of some 200,000 distinct CDR3 sequences in the sample, around 8.4% are singletons; the top ten hold roughly a third. This sample stems from a study of T-cell reconstitution after alpha-beta-depleted transplantation in children. Study-wide points: Several hundred rapidly expanded clones from non-depleted graft cells reportedly supplied alpha-beta T cells about two months post-transplant. A year post-transplant, T-cell counts and diversity derived mostly from newly produced T cells.

The rearrangement uses TRBV6-2 or TRBV6-3 and TRBJ2-2; D uncertain. The material was PBMCs, mostly from graft donor cells, obtained 360 days after TCRalphabeta/CD19-depleted stem cell transplant. The TCR originated in a male patient between 2 and 10 years old who had a stem cell transplant for acute myeloid leukemia, so the T cells may come from the graft donor. The CDR3 is CASSYRGSRVKLNTGELFF. The CDR3, as DNA: TGTGCCAGCAGTTACCGCGGTTCTCGAGTCAAGTTGAACACCGGGGAGCTGTTTTTT.